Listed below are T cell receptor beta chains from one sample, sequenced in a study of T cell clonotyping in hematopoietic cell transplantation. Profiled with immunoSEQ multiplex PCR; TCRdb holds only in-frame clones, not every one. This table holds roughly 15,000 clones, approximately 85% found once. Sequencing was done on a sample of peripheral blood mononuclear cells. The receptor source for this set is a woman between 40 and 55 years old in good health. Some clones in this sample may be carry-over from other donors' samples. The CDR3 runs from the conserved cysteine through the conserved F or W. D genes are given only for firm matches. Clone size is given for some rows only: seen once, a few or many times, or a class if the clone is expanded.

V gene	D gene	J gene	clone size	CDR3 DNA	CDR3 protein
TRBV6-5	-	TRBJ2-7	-	TGTGCCAGCAGTTATTTAGGCAGGGCCTACGAGCAGTACTTC	CASSYLGRAYEQYF
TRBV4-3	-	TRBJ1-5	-	TGCGCCAGCAGCCAGGACAGCTTCAATCAGCCCCAGCATTTT	CASSQDSFNQPQHF
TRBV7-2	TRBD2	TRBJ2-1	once	TGTGCCAGCAGCTTAGGACTAGCGCGCAGCTCCTACAATGAGCAGTTCTTC	CASSLGLARSSYNEQFF
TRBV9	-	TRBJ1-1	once	TGTGCCAGCAGCGTATTAGGCGGAGGGGCCACTGAAGCTTTCTTT	CASSVLGGGATEAFF
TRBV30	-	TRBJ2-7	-	TGTGCCTGGAGTATGGGGGGCGCCTCCTACGAGCAGTACTTC	CAWSMGGASYEQYF
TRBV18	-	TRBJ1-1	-	TGTGCCAGCTCTCCCGGGGGGAACACTGAAGCTTTCTTT	CASSPGGNTEAFF
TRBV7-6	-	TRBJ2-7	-	TGTGCCAGCAGCACTTGGGGCAGCTCCTACGAGCAGTACTTC	CASSTWGSSYEQYF
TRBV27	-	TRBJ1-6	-	TGTGCCAGCAGCCTTACAGGTAGCTCCTATAATTCACCCCTCCACTTT	CASSLTGSSYNSPLHF
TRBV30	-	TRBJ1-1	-	TGTGCCTGGAGTAGAGGAAACCTCGGACAGCGTGAAGCTTTCTTT	CAWSRGNLGQREAFF
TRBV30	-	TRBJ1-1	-	TGTGCCTGGAGGGGACAACCGAACACTGAAGCTTTCTTT	CAWRGQPNTEAFF
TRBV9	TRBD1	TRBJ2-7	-	TGTGCCAGCAGCTTAACCGGGACAGGTAACGAGCAGTACTTC	CASSLTGTGNEQYF